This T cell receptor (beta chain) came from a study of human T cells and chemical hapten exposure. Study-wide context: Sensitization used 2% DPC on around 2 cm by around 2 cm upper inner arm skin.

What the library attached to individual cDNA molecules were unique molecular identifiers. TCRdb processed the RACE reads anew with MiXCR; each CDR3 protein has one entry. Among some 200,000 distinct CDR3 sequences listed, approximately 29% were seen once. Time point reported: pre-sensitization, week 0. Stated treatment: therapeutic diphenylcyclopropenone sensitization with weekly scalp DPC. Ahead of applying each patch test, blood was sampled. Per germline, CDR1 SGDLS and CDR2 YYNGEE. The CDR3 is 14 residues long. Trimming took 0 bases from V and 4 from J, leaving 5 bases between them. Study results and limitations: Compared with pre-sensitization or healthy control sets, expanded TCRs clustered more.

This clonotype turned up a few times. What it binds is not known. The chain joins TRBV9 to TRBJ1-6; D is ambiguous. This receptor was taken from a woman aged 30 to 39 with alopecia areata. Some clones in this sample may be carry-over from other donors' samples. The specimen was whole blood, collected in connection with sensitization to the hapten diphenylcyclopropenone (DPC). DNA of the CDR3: TGTGCCAGCAGCGTAGAGCAGTATAATTCACCCCTCCACTTT. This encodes CASSVEQYNSPLHF. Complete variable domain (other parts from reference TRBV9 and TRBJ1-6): DSGVTQTPKHLITATGQRVTLRCSPRSGDLSVYWYQQSLDQGLQFLIQYYNGEERAKGNILERFSAQQFPDLHSELNLSSLELGDSALYFCASSVEQYNSPLHFGNGTRLTVT.